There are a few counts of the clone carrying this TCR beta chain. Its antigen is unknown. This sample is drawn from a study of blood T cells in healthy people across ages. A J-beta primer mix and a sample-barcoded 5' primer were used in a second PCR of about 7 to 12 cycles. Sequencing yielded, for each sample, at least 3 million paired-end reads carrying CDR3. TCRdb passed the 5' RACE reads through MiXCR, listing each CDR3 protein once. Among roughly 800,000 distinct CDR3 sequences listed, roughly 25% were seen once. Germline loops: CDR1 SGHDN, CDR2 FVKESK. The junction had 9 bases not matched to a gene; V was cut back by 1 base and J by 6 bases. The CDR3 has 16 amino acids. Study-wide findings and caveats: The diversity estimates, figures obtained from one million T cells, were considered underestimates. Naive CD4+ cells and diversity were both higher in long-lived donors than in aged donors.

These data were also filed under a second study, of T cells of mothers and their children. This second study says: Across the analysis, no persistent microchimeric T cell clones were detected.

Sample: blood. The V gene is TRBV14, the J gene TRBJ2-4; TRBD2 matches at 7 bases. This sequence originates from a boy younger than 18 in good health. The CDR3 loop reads CASSQGAGKPGNIQYF. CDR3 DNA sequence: TGTGCCAGCAGCCAAGGAGCGGGAAAGCCGGGAAACATTCAGTACTTC.